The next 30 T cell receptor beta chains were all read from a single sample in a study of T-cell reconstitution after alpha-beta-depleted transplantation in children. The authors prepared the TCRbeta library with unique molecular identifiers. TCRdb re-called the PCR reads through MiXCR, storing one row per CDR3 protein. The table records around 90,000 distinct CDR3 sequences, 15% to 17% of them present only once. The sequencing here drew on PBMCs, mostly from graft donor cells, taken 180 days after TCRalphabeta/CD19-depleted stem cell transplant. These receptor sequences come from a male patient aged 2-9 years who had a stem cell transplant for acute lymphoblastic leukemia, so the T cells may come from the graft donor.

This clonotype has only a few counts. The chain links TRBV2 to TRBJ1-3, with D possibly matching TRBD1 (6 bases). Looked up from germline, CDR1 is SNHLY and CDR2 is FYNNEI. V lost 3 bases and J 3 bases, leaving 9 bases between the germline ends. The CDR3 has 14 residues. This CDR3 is CASSDIGGGNTIYF. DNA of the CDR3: TGTGCCAGCAGTGACATAGGGGGTGGAAACACCATATATTTT.

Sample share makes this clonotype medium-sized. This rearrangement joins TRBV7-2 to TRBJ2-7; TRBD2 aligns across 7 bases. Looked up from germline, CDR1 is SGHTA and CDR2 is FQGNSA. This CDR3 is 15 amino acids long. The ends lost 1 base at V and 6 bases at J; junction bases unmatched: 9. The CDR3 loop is CASSLVALGGSEQYF. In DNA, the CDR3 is TGTGCCAGCAGCTTAGTTGCGTTGGGGGGGAGCGAGCAGTACTTC.

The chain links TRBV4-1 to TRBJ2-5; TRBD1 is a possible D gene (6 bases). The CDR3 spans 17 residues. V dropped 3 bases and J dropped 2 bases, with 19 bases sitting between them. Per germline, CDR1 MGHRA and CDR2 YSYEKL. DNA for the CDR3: TGCGCCAGCAGCCATCCCGCACGCGGACAGCAACAAGAGACCCAGTACTTC. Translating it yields CASSHPARGQQQETQYF.

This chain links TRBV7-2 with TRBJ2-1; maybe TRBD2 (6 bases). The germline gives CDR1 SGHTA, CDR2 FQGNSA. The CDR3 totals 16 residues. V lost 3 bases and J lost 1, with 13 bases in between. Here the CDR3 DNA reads TGTGCCAGCAGCTTCCTCCCTCGGGGGTCCTACAATGAGCAGTTCTTC. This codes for CASSFLPRGSYNEQFF.

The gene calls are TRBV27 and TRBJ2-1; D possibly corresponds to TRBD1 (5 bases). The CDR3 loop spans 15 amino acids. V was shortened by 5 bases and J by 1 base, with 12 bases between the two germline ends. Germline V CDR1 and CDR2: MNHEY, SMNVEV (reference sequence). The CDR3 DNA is TGTGCCAGCAGTCTAAGCAGGGAATCCTACAATGAGCAGTTCTTC. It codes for CASSLSRESYNEQFF.

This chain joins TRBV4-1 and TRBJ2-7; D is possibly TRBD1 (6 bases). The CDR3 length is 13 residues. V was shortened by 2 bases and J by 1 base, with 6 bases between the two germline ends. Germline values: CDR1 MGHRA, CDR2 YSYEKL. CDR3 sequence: CASSQTGSYEQYF. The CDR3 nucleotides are TGCGCCAGCAGCCAAACAGGGTCCTACGAGCAGTACTTC.

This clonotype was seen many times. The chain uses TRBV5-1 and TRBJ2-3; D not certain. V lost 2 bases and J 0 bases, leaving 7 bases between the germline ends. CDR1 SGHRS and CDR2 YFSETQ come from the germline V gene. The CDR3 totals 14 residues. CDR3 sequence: CASSFQESTDTQYF. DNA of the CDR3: TGCGCCAGCAGCTTCCAGGAGAGCACAGATACGCAGTATTTT.

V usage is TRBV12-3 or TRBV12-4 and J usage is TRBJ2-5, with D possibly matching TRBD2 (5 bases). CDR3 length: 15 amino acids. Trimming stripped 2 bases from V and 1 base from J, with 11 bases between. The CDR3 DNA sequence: TGTGCCAGCAGTTTACGGGGATTTGGCCAAGAGACCCAGTACTTC. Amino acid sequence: CASSLRGFGQETQYF.

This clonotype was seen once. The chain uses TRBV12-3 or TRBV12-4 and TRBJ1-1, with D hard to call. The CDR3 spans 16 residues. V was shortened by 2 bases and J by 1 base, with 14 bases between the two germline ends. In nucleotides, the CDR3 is TGTGCCAGCAGTTTACAAGGATCAGGCTCGAACACTGAAGCTTTCTTT. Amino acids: CASSLQGSGSNTEAFF.

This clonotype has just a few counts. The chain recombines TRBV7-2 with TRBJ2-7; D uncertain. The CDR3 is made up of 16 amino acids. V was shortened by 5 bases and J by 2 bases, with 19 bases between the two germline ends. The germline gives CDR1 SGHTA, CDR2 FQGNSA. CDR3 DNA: TGTGCCAGCAGCCGCCTTGGTGGTAGGGCCACCTACGAGCAGTACTTC. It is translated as CASSRLGGRATYEQYF.

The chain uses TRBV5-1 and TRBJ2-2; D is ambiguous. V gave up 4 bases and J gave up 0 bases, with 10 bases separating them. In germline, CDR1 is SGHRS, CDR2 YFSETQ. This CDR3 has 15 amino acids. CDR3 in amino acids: CASSREVPNTGELFF. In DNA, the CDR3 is TGCGCCAGCAGCCGAGAGGTCCCGAACACCGGGGAGCTGTTTTTT.

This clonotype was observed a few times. CDR3 region: CASSLVLRGPQIRTQYF. The CDR3 DNA reads as TGTGCCAGCAGCCTAGTTCTCCGGGGGCCACAAATAAGGACCCAGTACTTC. This chain uses TRBV12-3 or TRBV12-4 with TRBJ2-5; D may be TRBD1 or TRBD2 (6 bases each). This CDR3 contains 17 residues. V was shortened by 6 bases and J by 7 bases, with 27 bases between the two germline ends.

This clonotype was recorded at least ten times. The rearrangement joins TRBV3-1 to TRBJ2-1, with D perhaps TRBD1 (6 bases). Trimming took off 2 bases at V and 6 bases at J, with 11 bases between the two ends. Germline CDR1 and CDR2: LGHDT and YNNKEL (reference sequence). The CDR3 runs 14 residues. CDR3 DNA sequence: TGTGCCAGCAGCCAACTGGGACAAACCAATGAGCAGTTCTTC. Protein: CASSQLGQTNEQFF.

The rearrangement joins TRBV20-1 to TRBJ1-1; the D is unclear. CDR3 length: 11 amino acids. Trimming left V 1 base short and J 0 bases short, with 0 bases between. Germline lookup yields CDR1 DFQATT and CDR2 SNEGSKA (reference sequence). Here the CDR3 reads CSARVNTEAFF. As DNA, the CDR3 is TGCAGTGCTAGAGTGAACACTGAAGCTTTCTTT.

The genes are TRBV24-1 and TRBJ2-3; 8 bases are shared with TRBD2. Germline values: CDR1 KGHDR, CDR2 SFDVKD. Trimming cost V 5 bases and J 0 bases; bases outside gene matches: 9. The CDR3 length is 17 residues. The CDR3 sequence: CATSAIGRGGSTDTQYF. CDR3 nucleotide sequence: TGTGCCACCAGTGCGATTGGCCGGGGGGGTAGCACAGATACGCAGTATTTT.

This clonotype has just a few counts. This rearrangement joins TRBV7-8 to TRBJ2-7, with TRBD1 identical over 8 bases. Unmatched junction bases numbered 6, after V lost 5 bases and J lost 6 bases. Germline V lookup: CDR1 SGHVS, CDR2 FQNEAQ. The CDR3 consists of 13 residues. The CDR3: CASSTDRGREQYF. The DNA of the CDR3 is TGTGCCAGCAGCACCGACAGGGGACGCGAGCAGTACTTC.

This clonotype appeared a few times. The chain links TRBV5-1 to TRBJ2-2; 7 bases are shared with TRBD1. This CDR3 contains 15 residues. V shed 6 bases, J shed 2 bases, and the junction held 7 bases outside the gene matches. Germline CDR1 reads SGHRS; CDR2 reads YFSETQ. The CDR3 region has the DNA TGCGCCAGCAAGGTTGGGACAGCTAACACCGGGGAGCTGTTTTTT. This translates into CASKVGTANTGELFF.

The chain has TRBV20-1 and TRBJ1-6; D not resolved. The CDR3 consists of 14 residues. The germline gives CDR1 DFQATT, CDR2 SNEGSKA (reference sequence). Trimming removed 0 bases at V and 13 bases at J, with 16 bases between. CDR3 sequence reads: CSARDDGLVEPLHF. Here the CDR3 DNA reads TGCAGTGCTAGAGATGATGGTCTCGTGGAGCCCCTCCACTTT.

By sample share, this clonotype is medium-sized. CDR3 sequence (DNA): TGTGCCAGCAGCTCTAGACAGGGGGCTGTCACCGGGGAGCTGTTTTTT. It yields the protein CASSSRQGAVTGELFF. This chain links TRBV7-2 with TRBJ2-2; 10 bases line up with TRBD1. V gave up 4 bases and J gave up 4 bases; unmatched junction bases: 6. The CDR3 is made up of 16 amino acids. The germline V gene has CDR1 SGHTA and CDR2 FQGNSA. Full variable domain (missing parts from reference TRBV7-2 and TRBJ2-2): GAGVSQSPSNKVTEKGKDVELRCDPISGHTALYWYRQSLGQGLEFLIYFQGNSAPDKSGLPSDRFSAERTGGSVSTLTIQRTQQEDSAVYLCASSSRQGAVTGELFFGEGSRLTVL.

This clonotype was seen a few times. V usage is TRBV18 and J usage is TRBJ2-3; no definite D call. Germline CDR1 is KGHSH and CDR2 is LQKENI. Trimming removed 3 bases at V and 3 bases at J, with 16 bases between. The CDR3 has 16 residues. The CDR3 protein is CASSPTTGSLTDTQYF. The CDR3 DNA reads TGTGCCAGCTCACCGACGACTGGGTCTCTGACAGATACGCAGTATTTT.

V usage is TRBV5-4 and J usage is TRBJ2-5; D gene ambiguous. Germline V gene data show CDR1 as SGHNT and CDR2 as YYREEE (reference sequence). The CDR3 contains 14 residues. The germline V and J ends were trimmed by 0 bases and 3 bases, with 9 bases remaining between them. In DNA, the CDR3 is TGTGCCAGCAGCTTGGGTACACTTGAAGAGACCCAGTACTTC. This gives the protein CASSLGTLEETQYF.

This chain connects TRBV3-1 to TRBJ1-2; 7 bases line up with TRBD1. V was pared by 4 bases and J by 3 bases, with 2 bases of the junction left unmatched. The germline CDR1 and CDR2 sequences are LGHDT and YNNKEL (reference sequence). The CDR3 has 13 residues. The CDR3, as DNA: TGTGCCAGCAGCCCGGACAGGTACTATGGCTACACCTTC. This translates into CASSPDRYYGYTF. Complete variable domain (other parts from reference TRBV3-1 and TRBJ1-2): DTAVSQTPKYLVTQMGNDKSIKCEQNLGHDTMYWYKQDSKKFLKIMFSYNNKELIINETVPNRFSPKSPDKAHLNLHINSLELGDSAVYFCASSPDRYYGYTFGSGTRLTVV.

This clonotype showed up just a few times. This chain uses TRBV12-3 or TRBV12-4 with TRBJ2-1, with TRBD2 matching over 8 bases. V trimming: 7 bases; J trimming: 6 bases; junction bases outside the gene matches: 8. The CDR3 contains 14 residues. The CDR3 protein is CASTSLAGSNEQFF. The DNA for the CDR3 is TGTGCCAGCACCTCTTTAGCGGGGTCCAATGAGCAGTTCTTC.

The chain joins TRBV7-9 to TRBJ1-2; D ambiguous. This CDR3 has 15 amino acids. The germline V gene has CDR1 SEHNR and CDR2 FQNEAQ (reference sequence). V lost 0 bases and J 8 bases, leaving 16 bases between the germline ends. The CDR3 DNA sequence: TGTGCCAGCAGCTTAGCGCTACTGGGGTTGAGGGGCTACACCTTC. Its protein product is CASSLALLGLRGYTF.

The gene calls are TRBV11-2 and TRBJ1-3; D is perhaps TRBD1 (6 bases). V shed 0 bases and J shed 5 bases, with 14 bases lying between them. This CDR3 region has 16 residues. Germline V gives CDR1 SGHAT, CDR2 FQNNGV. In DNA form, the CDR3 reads TGTGCCAGCAGCTTAGATTTTCGCAGGGGAAGAAACACCATATATTTT. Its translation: CASSLDFRRGRNTIYF.

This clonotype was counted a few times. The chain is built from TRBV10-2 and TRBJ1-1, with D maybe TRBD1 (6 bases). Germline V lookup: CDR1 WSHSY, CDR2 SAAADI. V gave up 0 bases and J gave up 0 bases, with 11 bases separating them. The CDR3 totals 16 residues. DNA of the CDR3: TGCGCCAGCAGTGAGTCTTTAGGACAGATGAACACTGAAGCTTTCTTT. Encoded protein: CASSESLGQMNTEAFF.

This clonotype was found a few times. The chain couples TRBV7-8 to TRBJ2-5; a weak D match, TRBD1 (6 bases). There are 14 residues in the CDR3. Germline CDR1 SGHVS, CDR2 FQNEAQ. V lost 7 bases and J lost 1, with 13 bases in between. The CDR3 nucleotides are TGTGCCAGCAACCCGACAGGACTCCAAGAGACCCAGTACTTC. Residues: CASNPTGLQETQYF.

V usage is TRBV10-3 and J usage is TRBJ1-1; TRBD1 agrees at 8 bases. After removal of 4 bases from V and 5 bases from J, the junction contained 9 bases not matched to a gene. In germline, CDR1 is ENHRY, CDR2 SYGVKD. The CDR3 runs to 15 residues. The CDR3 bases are TGTGCCATCAGTGGGGGTGACAGGGGCGGTACTGAAGCTTTCTTT. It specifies CAISGGDRGGTEAFF.

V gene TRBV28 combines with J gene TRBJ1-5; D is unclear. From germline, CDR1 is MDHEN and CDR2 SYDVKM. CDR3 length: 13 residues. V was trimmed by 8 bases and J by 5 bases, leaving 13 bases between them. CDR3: CASERPSDQPQHF. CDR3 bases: TGTGCCAGCGAGAGACCCAGCGATCAGCCCCAGCATTTT.

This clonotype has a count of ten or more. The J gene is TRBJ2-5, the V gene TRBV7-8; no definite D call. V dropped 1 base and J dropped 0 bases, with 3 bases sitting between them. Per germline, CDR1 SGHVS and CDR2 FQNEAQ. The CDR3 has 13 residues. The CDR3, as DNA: TGTGCCAGCAGCTTAGGAAACCAAGAGACCCAGTACTTC. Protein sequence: CASSLGNQETQYF. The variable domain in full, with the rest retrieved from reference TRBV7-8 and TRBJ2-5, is GAGVSQSPRYKVAKRGQDVALRCDPISGHVSLFWYQQALGQGPEFLTYFQNEAQLDKSGLPSDRFFAERPEGSVSTLKIQRTQQEDSAVYLCASSLGNQETQYFGPGTRLLVL.